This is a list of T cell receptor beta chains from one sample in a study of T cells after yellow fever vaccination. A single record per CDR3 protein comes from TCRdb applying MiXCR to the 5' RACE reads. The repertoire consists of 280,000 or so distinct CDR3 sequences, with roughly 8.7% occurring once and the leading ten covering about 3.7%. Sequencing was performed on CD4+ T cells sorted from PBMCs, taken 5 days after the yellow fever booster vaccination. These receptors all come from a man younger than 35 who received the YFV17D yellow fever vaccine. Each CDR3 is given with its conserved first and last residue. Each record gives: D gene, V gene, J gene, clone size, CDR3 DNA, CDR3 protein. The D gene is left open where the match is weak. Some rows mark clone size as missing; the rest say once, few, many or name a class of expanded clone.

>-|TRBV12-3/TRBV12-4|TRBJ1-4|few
TGTGCCACAGGAGGGGACAATGAAAAACTGTTTTTT
CATGGDNEKLFF
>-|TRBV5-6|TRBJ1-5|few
TGTGCCAGCAATCGATGGGGGAGCCATCAGCCCCAGCATTTT
CASNRWGSHQPQHF
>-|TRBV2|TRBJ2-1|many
TGTGCCAGCAGCCAAGCTGGCAGCCTACTCAATGAGCAGTTCTTC
CASSQAGSLLNEQFF
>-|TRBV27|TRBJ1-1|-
TGTGCCAGCAGTTTGGAGTCGTACGGGCCGAACACTGAAGCTTTCTTT
CASSLESYGPNTEAFF
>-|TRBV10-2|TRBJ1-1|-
TGCGCCAGCCACCTTAGTGGGAACACTGAAGCTTTCTTT
CASHLSGNTEAFF
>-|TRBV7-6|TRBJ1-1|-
TGTGCCAGCAGCTTAAGAAAGGCGGTTGGGGGGAACACTGAAGCTTTCTTT
CASSLRKAVGGNTEAFF
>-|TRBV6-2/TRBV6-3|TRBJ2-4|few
TGTGCCAGCGGTCCAGTTTCGCAGGTAGCCAAAAACATTCAGTACTTC
CASGPVSQVAKNIQYF
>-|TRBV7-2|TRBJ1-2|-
TGTGCCAGCAGCCCGAGGCAGGACGGCTACACCTTC
CASSPRQDGYTF
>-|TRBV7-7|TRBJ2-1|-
TGTGCTAGCAGCTTAGGGTTCTACAATGAGCAGTTCTTC
CASSLGFYNEQFF
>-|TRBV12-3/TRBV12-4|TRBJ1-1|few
TGTGCCAGCAGCTTAGCCATGAACACTGAAGCTTTCTTT
CASSLAMNTEAFF
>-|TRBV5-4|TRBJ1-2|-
TGTGCCAGCAGCTCGGGGCAGACCGCTGACTATGGCTACACCTTC
CASSSGQTADYGYTF
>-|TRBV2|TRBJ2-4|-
TGTGCCAGCAGTGAAAGAGCGGGCATTCAGTACTTC
CASSERAGIQYF
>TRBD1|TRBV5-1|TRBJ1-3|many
TGCGCCAGCAGCGCCAGGGGGGGCCCTGGAAACACCATATATTTT
CASSARGGPGNTIYF
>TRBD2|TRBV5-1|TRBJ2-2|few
TGCGCCAGCAGTCGGAGCGGGGAAGGCACCGGGGAGCTGTTTTTT
CASSRSGEGTGELFF
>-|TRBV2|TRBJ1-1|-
TGTGCCAGCACTTTCGACCGGATGAACACTGAAGCTTTCTTT
CASTFDRMNTEAFF
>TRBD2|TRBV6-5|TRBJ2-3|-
TGTGCCAGCAGTGACCCGGGACTAGCGGGGAATACGCAGTATTTT
CASSDPGLAGNTQYF
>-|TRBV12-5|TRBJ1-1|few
TGTGCTAGTGTAAGGGACGGCCGGTGGGCTTTCTTT
CASVRDGRWAFF
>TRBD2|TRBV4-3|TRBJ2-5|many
TGCGCCAGCAGCCAAGAACTAGCGGGAATCGAGACCCAGTACTTC
CASSQELAGIETQYF